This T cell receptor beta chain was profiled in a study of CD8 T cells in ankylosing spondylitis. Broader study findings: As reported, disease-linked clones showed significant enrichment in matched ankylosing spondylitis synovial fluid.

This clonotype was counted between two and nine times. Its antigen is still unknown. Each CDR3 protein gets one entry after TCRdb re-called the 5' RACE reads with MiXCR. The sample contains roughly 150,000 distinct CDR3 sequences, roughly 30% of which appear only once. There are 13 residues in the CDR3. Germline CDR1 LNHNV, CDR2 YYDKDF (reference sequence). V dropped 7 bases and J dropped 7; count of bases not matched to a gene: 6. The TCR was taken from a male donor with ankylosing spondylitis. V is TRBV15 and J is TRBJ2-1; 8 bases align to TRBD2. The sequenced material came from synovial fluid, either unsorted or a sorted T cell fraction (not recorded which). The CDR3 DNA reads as TGTGCCACCAACCGGGGGGGGGTGAATGAGCAGTTCTTC. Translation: CATNRGGVNEQFF.